The 23 T cell receptor beta chains given below trace back to one sample, sequenced in a study of B cell selection in AIRE deficiency. The repertoire was sequenced with immunoSEQ multiplex PCR; TCRdb's copy has only in-frame clones and lacks some. Of 20,000 to 30,000 clones listed, around 97% are singletons. Sorting defined conventional CD4 T cells as CD4+CD127+. The sequencing input was conventional CD4+ T cells sorted from PBMCs. These receptors were taken from a human donor with AIRE deficiency.

The chain combines TRBV11-2 with TRBJ1-2, with TRBD1 matching 9 bases. The V and J ends lost 5 bases and 8 bases, in that order; junction bases with no gene match: 9. Per germline, CDR1 SGHAT and CDR2 FQNNGV. The CDR3 contains 14 residues. DNA for the CDR3: TGTGCCAGCAGCCCTACCGGGACAGGGCTCGGCTACACCTTC. Residues: CASSPTGTGLGYTF.

The chain is built from TRBV6-1 and TRBJ2-1, with 12 positions matching TRBD2. Germline-derived CDR1 and CDR2 are MNHNS and SASEGT. The CDR3 covers 19 residues. The ends lost 3 bases at V and 5 bases at J; junction bases unmatched: 14. In nucleotides, the CDR3 is TGTGCCAGCAGTGAGTGGGGGGCGACTAGCGGGAGATTGGACAATGAGCAGTTCTTC. It is translated as CASSEWGATSGRLDNEQFF.

The gene calls are TRBV7-2 and TRBJ2-2, with 10 positions matching TRBD2. With V trimmed by 5 bases and J by 6 bases, 6 bases remained unmatched. The germline V gene encodes CDR1 SGHTA and CDR2 FQGNSA. CDR3 length equals 15 residues. The CDR3 DNA is TGTGCCAGCAGCCCCGGGACTAGCGATTCCGGGGAGCTGTTTTTT. Protein: CASSPGTSDSGELFF.

As DNA, the CDR3 is TGTGCCAGCAGGCCTGGGGGCAGTCTAGCCAAAAACATTCAGTACTTC. It codes for CASRPGGSLAKNIQYF. This chain uses TRBV19 with TRBJ2-4; possible D gene TRBD1, 6 bases. Per the germline V gene, CDR1 is LNHDA and CDR2 is SQIVND (reference sequence). V gave up 9 bases and J gave up 0 bases, with 18 bases separating them. This CDR3 has 16 amino acids.

V usage is TRBV4-3 and J usage is TRBJ2-1; D might be TRBD1 or TRBD2, each matching 6 bases. The CDR3 extends over 14 amino acids. Germline V CDR1 and CDR2: LGHNA, YSLEER. V was pared by 2 bases and J by 6 bases, with 11 bases between. The CDR3 here is CASSQSKGGNEQFF. The CDR3 nucleotides read TGCGCCAGCAGCCAATCAAAGGGGGGCAATGAGCAGTTCTTC.

The chain combines TRBV30 with TRBJ2-1, with TRBD2 identical over 14 bases. Per germline, CDR1 GTSNPN and CDR2 SVGIG (reference sequence). J gave up 6 bases and V 2 bases, and 3 bases lay outside the gene matches. The CDR3 sequence is 15 residues long. CDR3 protein: CAWSRLAGGANEQFF. CDR3 DNA: TGTGCCTGGAGTCGACTAGCGGGAGGGGCCAATGAGCAGTTCTTC.

The chain combines TRBV10-3 with TRBJ2-1; maybe TRBD1 (6 bases). Germline V gene lookup returns CDR1 ENHRY and CDR2 SYGVKD. The CDR3 is made up of 12 amino acids. V was clipped by 5 bases and J by 9 bases, with 11 bases between them. The CDR3 sequence: CAISPGETEQFF. CDR3 DNA: TGTGCCATCAGTCCAGGGGAAACTGAGCAGTTCTTC.

Worth noting for this clone: Other DNA sequences from this sample encode an identical CDR3 as well. This chain links TRBV7-2 with TRBJ1-3; 10 nucleotides agree with TRBD1. The CDR3 runs to 16 residues. CDR1 is SGHTA and CDR2 is FQGNSA in the germline V gene. Losses at the gene ends were 0 bases for V and 7 bases for J; bases not matched to a gene: 6. The CDR3 sequence: CASSLAPGQGRNTIYF. The CDR3, as DNA: TGTGCCAGCAGCTTAGCGCCGGGACAGGGGAGGAACACCATATATTTT.

The sample holds one count of this clone. The chain links TRBV15 to TRBJ1-2; perhaps TRBD1 as D (5 bases). Deletions cut 4 bases from V and 3 bases from J, with 15 bases between. CDR3 length: 15 amino acids. In germline, CDR1 is LNHNV, CDR2 YYDKDF (reference sequence). The CDR3 region is CATSISRGPDYGYTF. The DNA of the CDR3 is TGTGCCACCAGCATCTCTAGGGGACCGGACTATGGCTACACCTTC.

This sequence joins TRBV19 and TRBJ1-2; D not resolved. V was clipped by 5 bases and J by 4 bases, with 5 bases between them. The CDR3 length is 11 residues. Germline V lookup: CDR1 LNHDA, CDR2 SQIVND (reference sequence). CDR3 sequence: CASSEGYGYTF. In nucleotides, the CDR3 is TGTGCCAGTAGTGAGGGCTATGGCTACACCTTC.

This chain links TRBV30 with TRBJ2-7; 7 nucleotides match TRBD1. CDR3 length: 13 residues. From germline, CDR1 is GTSNPN and CDR2 SVGIG (reference sequence). V lost 6 bases to trimming and J lost 2 bases; unmatched junction nucleotides: 7. DNA of the CDR3: TGTGCCTGCGCTAGGGGGCTAGCCTACGAGCAGTACTTC. Protein product: CACARGLAYEQYF.

V usage is TRBV2 and J usage is TRBJ1-1; possible D gene TRBD1, 5 bases. The V gene's germline CDR1 is SNHLY and CDR2 FYNNEI. This CDR3 region has 13 residues. The V and J ends lost 9 bases and 0 bases respectively, with 11 bases between them. CDR3 protein: CARKTEMNTEAFF. CDR3 DNA sequence: TGTGCCAGAAAGACAGAGATGAACACTGAAGCTTTCTTT.

This sequence joins TRBV5-1 and TRBJ1-2, with 7 positions matching TRBD1. The CDR3 totals 14 residues. Germline trimming cut 4 bases from V and 8 bases from J; bases unmatched to any gene: 11. In germline, CDR1 is SGHRS, CDR2 YFSETQ. This chain's CDR3 is CASSPGTAWGGYTF. CDR3 in DNA: TGCGCCAGCAGCCCGGGGACAGCTTGGGGAGGCTACACCTTC. Full variable domain (remainder filled in from reference TRBV5-1 and TRBJ1-2): KAGVTQTPRYLIKTRGQQVTLSCSPISGHRSVSWYQQTPGQGLQFLFEYFSETQRNKGNFPGRFSGRQFSNSRSEMNVSTLELGDSALYLCASSPGTAWGGYTFGSGTRLTVV.

The chain links TRBV28 to TRBJ2-5; 9 bases align to TRBD2. This CDR3 has 15 residues. Germline values: CDR1 MDHEN, CDR2 SYDVKM. Trimming took 6 bases from V and 4 from J; bases not matched to a gene: 9. CDR3 sequence reads: CASSLISGSGETQYF. CDR3 bases: TGTGCCAGCAGCCTTATTAGCGGGAGTGGAGAGACCCAGTACTTC.

The chain recombines TRBV7-6 with TRBJ2-1; D possibly matches TRBD1 or TRBD2 (5 bases each). V dropped 5 bases and J dropped 9 bases, with 17 bases sitting between them. The germline V gene encodes CDR1 SGHVS and CDR2 FNYEAQ. CDR3 length: 14 residues. CDR3 DNA sequence: TGTGCCAGCAGCGTGATGGGGGAATTTGGTGAGCAGTTCTTC. Its translation: CASSVMGEFGEQFF.

V is TRBV27 and J is TRBJ2-2; a weak D match, TRBD1 (5 bases). Germline lookup yields CDR1 MNHEY and CDR2 SMNVEV (reference sequence). The CDR3 extends over 12 amino acids. Trimming left V 3 bases short and J 8 bases short, with 7 bases between. This CDR3 reads CASSFRGGELFF. CDR3 bases: TGTGCCAGCAGTTTTAGGGGTGGGGAGCTGTTTTTT.

V usage is TRBV28 and J usage is TRBJ2-7, with 7 bases identical to TRBD2. The CDR3 has 14 amino acids. Looked up from germline, CDR1 is MDHEN and CDR2 is SYDVKM. V lost 5 bases and J lost 1; bases outside the gene matches: 5. This CDR3 reads CASSPRTSSYEQYF. CDR3 nucleotides: TGTGCCAGCAGTCCGCGGACTAGTTCCTACGAGCAGTACTTC.

The chain has TRBV28 and TRBJ1-4; D may be TRBD1 (5 bases). Between the trimmed V and J ends, which lost 3 bases and 7 bases, there was a span of 12 bases. Germline V gives CDR1 MDHEN, CDR2 SYDVKM. The CDR3 loop spans 14 amino acids. CDR3 in amino acids: CASSLQGMGEKLFF. In nucleotides, the CDR3 is TGTGCCAGCAGTTTGCAGGGAATGGGTGAAAAACTGTTTTTT. The full variable domain, with the rest looked up from reference TRBV28 and TRBJ1-4, is DVKVTQSSRYLVKRTGEKVFLECVQDMDHENMFWYRQDPGLGLRLIYFSYDVKMKEKGDIPEGYSVSREKKERFSLILESASTNQTSMYLCASSLQGMGEKLFFGSGTQLSVL.

The chain carries TRBV5-1 and TRBJ2-3, with 7 bases matching TRBD2. Germline values: CDR1 SGHRS, CDR2 YFSETQ. CDR3 length: 15 amino acids. The V gene end was trimmed by 6 bases and the J gene end by 5 bases; junction bases not matched to a gene: 12. CDR3: CASTPGGGAGDTQYF. Here the CDR3 DNA reads TGCGCCAGCACCCCCGGGGGAGGGGCCGGAGATACGCAGTATTTT.

The chain links TRBV19 to TRBJ1-1; D remains ambiguous. The CDR3 totals 14 residues. The ends were cut back, 1 base at V and 4 bases at J, with 10 bases in the middle. CDR1 is LNHDA, CDR2 SQIVND, per germline (reference sequence). For the CDR3, the DNA is TGTGCCAGTAGTATAGGCGCTCCCTCCACTGAAGCTTTCTTT. Its protein product is CASSIGAPSTEAFF. Together with reference TRBV19 and TRBJ1-1, the CDR3 gives the full variable domain: DGGITQSPKYLFRKEGQNVTLSCEQNLNHDAMYWYRQDPGQGLRLIYYSQIVNDFQKGDIAEGYSVSREKKESFPLTVTSAQKNPTAFYLCASSIGAPSTEAFFGQGTRLTVV.

Here the CDR3 reads CSVVRSQETQYF. Here the CDR3 DNA reads TGCAGCGTCGTTAGGTCTCAAGAGACCCAGTACTTC. V usage is TRBV29-1 and J usage is TRBJ2-5; D remains unclear. CDR1 SQVTM and CDR2 ANQGSEA come from the germline V gene. CDR3 length: 12 amino acids. Trimming pared 6 bases from V and 2 bases from J, leaving 10 bases between.

This clone has a single count. V is TRBV11-2 and J is TRBJ1-6; perhaps TRBD1 as D (6 bases). The CDR3 extends over 15 amino acids. The germline V gene encodes CDR1 SGHAT and CDR2 FQNNGV. Trimming took 5 bases from V and 5 from J, leaving 13 bases between them. Written as DNA, the CDR3 is TGTGCCAGCAGCCCCCAGACAGGAGATAATTCACCCCTCCACTTT. Translating gives CASSPQTGDNSPLHF.

This sequence joins TRBV5-6 and TRBJ1-6; 8 positions match TRBD1. The V and J ends lost 4 bases and 0 bases, in that order; junction bases with no gene match: 6. The CDR3 runs to 17 residues. CDR1 SGHDT and CDR2 YYEEEE come from the germline V gene. The CDR3 is CASSTDRGFSYNSPLHF. CDR3 DNA sequence: TGTGCCAGCAGCACAGACAGGGGATTCTCCTATAATTCACCCCTCCACTTT. Filled out from reference TRBV5-6 and TRBJ1-6, the complete variable domain reads DAGVTQSPTHLIKTRGQQVTLRCSPKSGHDTVSWYQQALGQGPQFIFQYYEEEERQRGNFPDRFSGHQFPNYSSELNVNALLLGDSALYLCASSTDRGFSYNSPLHFGNGTRLTVT.